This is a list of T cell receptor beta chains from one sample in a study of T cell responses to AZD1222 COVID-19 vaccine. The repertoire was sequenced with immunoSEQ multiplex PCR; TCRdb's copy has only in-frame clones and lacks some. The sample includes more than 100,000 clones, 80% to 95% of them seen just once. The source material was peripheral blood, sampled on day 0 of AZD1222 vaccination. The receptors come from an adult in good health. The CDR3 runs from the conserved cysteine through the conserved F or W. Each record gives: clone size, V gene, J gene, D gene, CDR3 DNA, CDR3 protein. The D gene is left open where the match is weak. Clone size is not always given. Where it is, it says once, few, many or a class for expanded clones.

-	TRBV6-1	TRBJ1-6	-	TGTGCCAGCAGTGAAGCCGGGACTAATTCACCCCTCCACTTT	CASSEAGTNSPLHF
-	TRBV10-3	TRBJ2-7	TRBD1	TGTGCCATCAGCGCCCGGACAGGGATCTACGAGCAGTACTTC	CAISARTGIYEQYF
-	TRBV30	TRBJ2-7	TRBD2	TGTGCCTGGAGTGCCATGGGACTAGCGGTCTCCTACGAGCAGTACTTC	CAWSAMGLAVSYEQYF
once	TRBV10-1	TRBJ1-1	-	TGCGCCAGCAGTGAGTCGAGGTCAGAACTAATAATGGAAGCTTTCTTT	CASSESRSELIMEAFF
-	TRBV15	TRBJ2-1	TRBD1	TGTGCCACCAGCAACCCAGGGGGTGAGCAGTTCTTC	CATSNPGGEQFF
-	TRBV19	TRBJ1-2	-	TGTGCCAGTAGTAAGCCAGGGATTGACTATGGCTACACCTTC	CASSKPGIDYGYTF
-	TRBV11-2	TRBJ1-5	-	TGTGCCAGCAGCTTAGCGTTCGCAGGAGGAAATCAGCCCCAGCATTTT	CASSLAFAGGNQPQHF
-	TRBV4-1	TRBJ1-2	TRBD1	TGCGCCAGCAGCCAACTGGGACAGGAAGTATCTATCGGCTACACCTTC	CASSQLGQEVSIGYTF
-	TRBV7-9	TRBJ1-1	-	TGTGCCAGCAGCTTAGCGGAGAACACTGAAGCTTTCTTT	CASSLAENTEAFF
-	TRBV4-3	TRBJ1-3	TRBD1	TGCGCCAGCAGCTCCCGACAGGGGGGCGGAAACACCATATATTTT	CASSSRQGGGNTIYF
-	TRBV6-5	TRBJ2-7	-	TGTGCCAGCAGGCAGGCTAATACCTACGAGCAGTACTTC	CASRQANTYEQYF
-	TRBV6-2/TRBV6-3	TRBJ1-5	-	TGTGCCAGCAGTTACTCGGGTTTCCAGCCCCAGCATTTT	CASSYSGFQPQHF
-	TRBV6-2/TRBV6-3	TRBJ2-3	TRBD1	TGTGCCAGCAGTTACCCGACAGGGGCGCGCACAGATACGCAGTATTTT	CASSYPTGARTDTQYF
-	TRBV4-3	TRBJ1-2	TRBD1	TGCGCCAGCAGCCCGGGACAGGGGGCCTATGGCTACACCTTC	CASSPGQGAYGYTF
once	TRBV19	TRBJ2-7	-	TGTGCCAGCTCACCGGACAGCTACGAGCAGTACTTC	CASSPDSYEQYF
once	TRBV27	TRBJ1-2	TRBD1	TGTGCCAGCAGTCTACAGGGGAACGGCTATGGCTACACCTTC	CASSLQGNGYGYTF
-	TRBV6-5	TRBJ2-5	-	TGTGCCAGCAGGAAGAGCCAAGAGACCCAGTACTTC	CASRKSQETQYF